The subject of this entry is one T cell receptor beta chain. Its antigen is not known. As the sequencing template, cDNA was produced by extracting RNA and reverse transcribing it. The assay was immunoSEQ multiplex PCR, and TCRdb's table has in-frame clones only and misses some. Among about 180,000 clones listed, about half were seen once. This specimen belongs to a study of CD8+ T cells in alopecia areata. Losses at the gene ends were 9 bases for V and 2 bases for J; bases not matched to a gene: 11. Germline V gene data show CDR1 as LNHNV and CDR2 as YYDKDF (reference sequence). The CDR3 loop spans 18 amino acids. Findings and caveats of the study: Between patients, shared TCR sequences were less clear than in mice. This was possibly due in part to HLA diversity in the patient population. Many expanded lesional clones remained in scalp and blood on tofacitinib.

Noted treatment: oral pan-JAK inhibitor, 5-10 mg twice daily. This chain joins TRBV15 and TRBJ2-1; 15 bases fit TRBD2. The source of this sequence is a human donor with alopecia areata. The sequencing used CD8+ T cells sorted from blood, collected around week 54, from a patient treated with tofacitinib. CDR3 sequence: CATRTSGGANAPYNEQFF. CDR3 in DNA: TGTGCCACTAGGACTAGCGGGGGGGCGAATGCCCCCTACAATGAGCAGTTCTTC.